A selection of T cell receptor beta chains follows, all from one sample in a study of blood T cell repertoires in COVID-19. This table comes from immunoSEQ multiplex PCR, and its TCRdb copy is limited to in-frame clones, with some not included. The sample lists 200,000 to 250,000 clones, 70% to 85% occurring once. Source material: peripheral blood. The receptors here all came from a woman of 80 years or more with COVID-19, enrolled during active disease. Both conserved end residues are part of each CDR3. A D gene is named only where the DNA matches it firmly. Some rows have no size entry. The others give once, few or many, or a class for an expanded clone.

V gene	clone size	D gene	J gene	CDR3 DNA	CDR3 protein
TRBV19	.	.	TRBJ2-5	TGTGCCAGTAGTATGGGACTCGCCCTGGGGACCCAGTACTTC	CASSMGLALGTQYF
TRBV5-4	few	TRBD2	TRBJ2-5	TGTGCCAGCAGCTCTTCGGGGGGTGTAACGGAGACCCAGTACTTC	CASSSSGGVTETQYF
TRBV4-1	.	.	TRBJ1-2	TGCGCCAGCAGCCAAGCACCGACGGCCCTACAGGGTCTAGGGACCTTC	CASSQAPTALQGLGTF
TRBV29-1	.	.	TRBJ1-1	TGCAGCGCCGGAGGGACGGTGTGGACTGAAGCTTTCTTT	CSAGGTVWTEAFF
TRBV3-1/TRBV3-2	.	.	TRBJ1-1	TGTGCCAGCAGCCAAGATCTGTGGGGCAACACTGAAGCTTTCTTT	CASSQDLWGNTEAFF
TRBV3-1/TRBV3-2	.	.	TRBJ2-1	TGTGCCAGCAGCCAAGCGGGAGTCGGTGAGCAGTTCTTC	CASSQAGVGEQFF
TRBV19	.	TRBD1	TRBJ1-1	TGTGCTAGTAGTGGGACAGGCTTCACTGAAGCTTTCTTT	CASSGTGFTEAFF
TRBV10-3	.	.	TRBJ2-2	TGTGCCATCGGCCCTGAGGGGGAAACCGGGGAGCTGTTTTTT	CAIGPEGETGELFF
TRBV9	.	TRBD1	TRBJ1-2	TGTGCCAGCAGCATGACCAGGGGGCAGGGCTATGGCTACACCTTC	CASSMTRGQGYGYTF
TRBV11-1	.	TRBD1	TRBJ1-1	TGTGCCAGCAGCTCCGGGACAGGGGGCACTGAAGCTTTCTTT	CASSSGTGGTEAFF
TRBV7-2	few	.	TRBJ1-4	TGTGCCAGCAGCCCCACCCAAAGCGGTGAAAAACTGTTTTTT	CASSPTQSGEKLFF
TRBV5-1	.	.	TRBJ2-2	TGCGCCAGCAGCTTGCAGGCGGGGACCGGGGAGCTGTTTTTT	CASSLQAGTGELFF
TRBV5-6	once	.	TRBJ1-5	TGTGCCAGCAGTCCAGGGGCGGGGCCCCAGCATTTT	CASSPGAGPQHF
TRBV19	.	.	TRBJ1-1	TGTGCCAGTCAGACTTCGCGGAACACTGAAGCTTTCTTT	CASQTSRNTEAFF
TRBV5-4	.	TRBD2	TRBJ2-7	TGTGCCAGCAGCGGCGGGGGGCTTTCCTACGAGCAGTACTTC	CASSGGGLSYEQYF
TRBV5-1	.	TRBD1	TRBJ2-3	TGCGCCAGCAGCTTGCCGGGACAGGGCACAGATACGCAGTATTTT	CASSLPGQGTDTQYF
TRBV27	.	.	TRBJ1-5	TGTGCCAGCAAAACAGGTCAGGGCAATCAGCCCCAGCATTTT	CASKTGQGNQPQHF
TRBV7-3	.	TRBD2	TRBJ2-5	TGTGCCAGCAGCCCTCAAGCGGGGGGAGAGACCCAGTACTTC	CASSPQAGGETQYF
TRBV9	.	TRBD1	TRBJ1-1	TGTGCCAGCAGCCGGGGACAGCCTAACACTGAAGCTTTCTTT	CASSRGQPNTEAFF
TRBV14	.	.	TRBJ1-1	TGTGCCAGCAGCTCTACTCCGGGGGGGACTGAAGCTTTCTTT	CASSSTPGGTEAFF
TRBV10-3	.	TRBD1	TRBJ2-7	TGTGCCATCGGGGGACAGTTCGGGGAGCAGTACTTC	CAIGGQFGEQYF
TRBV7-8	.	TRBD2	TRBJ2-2	TGTGCCAGCGCCACCTGGGGGGGAAGCGGGGAGCTGTTTTTT	CASATWGGSGELFF
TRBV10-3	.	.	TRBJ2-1	TGTGCCATCACCGTTGACAATGAGCAGTTCTTC	CAITVDNEQFF
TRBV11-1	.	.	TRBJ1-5	TGTGCCAGCAGCGTAGGGAGGGCCCAGCCCCAGCATTTT	CASSVGRAQPQHF
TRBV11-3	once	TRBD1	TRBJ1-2	TGTGCCAGCAGCTTTAGATCTCAGGGGGCGGACTATGGCTACACCTTC	CASSFRSQGADYGYTF
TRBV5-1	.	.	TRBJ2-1	TGCGCCAGCAGCTTGACTGCCTCCTACAATGAGCAGTTCTTC	CASSLTASYNEQFF
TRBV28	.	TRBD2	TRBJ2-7	TGTGCCAGCAGTTTAAGCGGGAGCTTCAACGAGCAGTACTTC	CASSLSGSFNEQYF
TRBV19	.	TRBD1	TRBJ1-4	TGTGCCAGTACCCCCCAGACACAGGGGGCGGCAACTAATGAAAAACTGTTTTTT	CASTPQTQGAATNEKLFF
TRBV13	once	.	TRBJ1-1	TGTGCCAGCAGCCCCGACTCGAACACTGAAGCTTTCTTT	CASSPDSNTEAFF
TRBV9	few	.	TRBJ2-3	TGTGCCAGCAGCGCGGACTTACGCACAGATACGCAGTATTTT	CASSADLRTDTQYF
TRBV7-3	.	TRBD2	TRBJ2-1	TGTGCCAGCAGCCGGGGGGCTAGCGGGAATGAGCAGTTCTTC	CASSRGASGNEQFF
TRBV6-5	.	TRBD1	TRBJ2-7	TGTGCCAGCGAGGGGGCTTCCTACGAGCAGTACTTC	CASEGASYEQYF
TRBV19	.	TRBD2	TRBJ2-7	TGTGCCAGCCGGGGGACTAGCAACGAGCAGTACTTC	CASRGTSNEQYF
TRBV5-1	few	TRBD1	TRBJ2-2	TGCGCCAGCAAAATTTTGACAGGGGACACCGGGGAGCTGTTTTTT	CASKILTGDTGELFF
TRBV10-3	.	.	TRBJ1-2	TGTGCCATCAGACAGTCGTCCGGTAATGGCTACACCTTC	CAIRQSSGNGYTF
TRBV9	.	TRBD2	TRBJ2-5	TGTGCCAGCAGCGCGGGGGGACCGAGCGGGGCCCTCCAAGAGACCCAGTACTTC	CASSAGGPSGALQETQYF
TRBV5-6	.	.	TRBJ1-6	TGTGCCAGCAGCTTGGGCGCGCAGGGGAATTCACCCCTCCACTTT	CASSLGAQGNSPLHF